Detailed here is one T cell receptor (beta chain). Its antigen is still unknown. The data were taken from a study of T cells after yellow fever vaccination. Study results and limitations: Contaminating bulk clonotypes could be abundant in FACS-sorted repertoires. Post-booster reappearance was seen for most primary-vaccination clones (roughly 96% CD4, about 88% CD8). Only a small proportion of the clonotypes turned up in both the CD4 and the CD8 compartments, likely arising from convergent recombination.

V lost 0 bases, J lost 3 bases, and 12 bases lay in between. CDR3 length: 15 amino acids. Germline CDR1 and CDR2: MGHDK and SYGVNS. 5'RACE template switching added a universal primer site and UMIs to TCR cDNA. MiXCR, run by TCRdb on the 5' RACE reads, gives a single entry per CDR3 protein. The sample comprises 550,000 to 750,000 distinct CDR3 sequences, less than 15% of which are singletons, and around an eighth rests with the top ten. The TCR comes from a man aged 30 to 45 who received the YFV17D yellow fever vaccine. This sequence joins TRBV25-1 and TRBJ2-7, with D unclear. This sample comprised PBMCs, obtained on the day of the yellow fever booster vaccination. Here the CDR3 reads CASSEYTMGYYEQYF. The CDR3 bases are TGTGCCAGCAGTGAATATACAATGGGTTACTACGAGCAGTACTTC.